This T cell receptor beta chain was profiled in a study of cytomegalovirus exposure and HLA in healthy donors. Broader study findings: By a later analysis, the bulk of CMV-associated TCR beta chains appeared HLA-restricted. Rarity marked most TCR sequences, yet some public TCRs occurred in many donors.

Use of 60 Vbeta and 13 Jbeta primers characterized the PCR. Libraries were prepared by immunoSEQ multiplex PCR; TCRdb keeps only in-frame clonotypes and omits some of them. This table holds about 190,000 clones, over 70% found once. Remarks on this clone: Its specificity is not known.

The CDR3 loop spans 13 amino acids. The V end was cut by 1 base, the J end by 1 base, with 4 bases between. Germline assignment: CDR1 SNHLY and CDR2 FYNNEI. The clonotype was recovered from a man aged 50 or older in good health and CMV-seronegative. The rearrangement joins TRBV2 to TRBJ1-1, with D unresolved. The sequenced material came from PBMCs. The CDR3 sequence is CASSEDRNTEAFF. The CDR3 coding sequence is TGTGCCAGCAGTGAAGACAGGAACACTGAAGCTTTCTTT. The entire variable domain, with the rest obtained from reference TRBV2 and TRBJ1-1, is as follows: EPEVTQTPSHQVTQMGQEVILRCVPISNHLYFYWYRQILGQKVEFLVSFYNNEISEKSEIFDDQFSVERPDGSNFTLKIRSTKLEDSAMYFCASSEDRNTEAFFGQGTRLTVV.